This T cell receptor beta chain stems from a study of PD-1 blockade in mismatch repair-deficient tumors. The CDR3 is made up of 15 amino acids. Germline lookup yields CDR1 MGHRA and CDR2 YSYEKL. V was shortened by 2 bases and J by 8 bases, with 15 bases between the two germline ends. A note on this clone: Its antigen remains unknown.

All patients were mismatch repair deficient, assessed by either PCR or immunohistochemistry. Produced via immunoSEQ multiplex PCR; TCRdb's table is partial and in-frame only. The sample holds 100,000 to 150,000 clones, 70% to 90% seen once. Study-wide results and limits: Tumor-resident clones, often undetectable pretreatment in blood, expanded then contracted after pembrolizumab.

This sequence joins TRBV4-1 and TRBJ1-4; tentative D call: TRBD1 (5 bases). The sequencing used peripheral blood, collected 44 weeks after starting pembrolizumab. The clonotype was recovered from an adult with mismatch repair-deficient cancer. The CDR3 sequence is CASSQFGGDGEKLFF. CDR3 in DNA: TGCGCCAGCAGCCAATTTGGAGGGGACGGGGAAAAACTGTTTTTT.